This note documents a single TCR beta chain sequence. Its cognate antigen is unknown. The source of the sample is a study of cytomegalovirus exposure and HLA in healthy donors. Study-level findings and limits: According to an earlier analysis, most TCR beta V segments yielded productive rearrangements about 87% or about 30% of the time.

The CDR3 has 15 residues. Germline CDR1 and CDR2: SGHTA and FQGTGA. The junction had 7 bases not matched to a gene; V was cut back by 5 bases and J by 5 bases. The PCR ran on 60 Vbeta and 13 Jbeta primers. Methods used by the authors: An analysis performed later counted roughly 80 million unique TCR beta chains (around 9.9 million of them shared). TCRdb's copy holds only in-frame clones and misses some; the assay was immunoSEQ multiplex PCR. The D gene and trimming were derived from the DNA, and the V and J assignments and clone size from that table. The sample gives 150,000 to 200,000 clones, more than 70% of which show up once; about 4.3% is in the top ten.

The sequence was collected from a woman aged 45 to 65 in good health and CMV-seropositive. This sequence joins TRBV7-3 and TRBJ2-1; 9 bases line up with TRBD1. Material for sequencing was PBMCs. The CDR3 region has the DNA TGTGCCAGCAGCCCCCAGGGGACAGGGAACAATGAGCAGTTCTTC. Residues: CASSPQGTGNNEQFF.